The 6 T cell receptor beta chains below come from one sample, sequenced in a study of beta chain features in type 1 diabetes. Expressed TCRB transcripts were sequenced because the entire RNA isolate underwent reverse transcription. Method: immunoSEQ multiplex PCR; TCRdb's copy keeps in-frame clones and lacks some. The sample has roughly 230,000 clones, over 7.5% seen once; the top ten hold under 0.045%. Sequencing was carried out using naive CD4+ T cells from blood. Source of these receptors: a woman aged 18-30 years in good health.

The CDR3: CASSVGQRGRGGYNEQFF. Written as DNA, the CDR3 is TGTGCCAGCAGCGTAGGCCAAAGGGGCCGGGGGGGTTACAATGAGCAGTTCTTC. V and J are TRBV9 and TRBJ2-1; 8 bases are shared with TRBD2. The CDR3 has 18 amino acids. In germline, CDR1 is SGDLS, CDR2 YYNGEE. V lost 0 bases to trimming and J lost 4 bases; unmatched junction nucleotides: 12.

The rearrangement joins TRBV18 to TRBJ2-5; 8 nucleotides line up with TRBD1. Germline V lookup: CDR1 KGHSH, CDR2 LQKENI. Trimming at V came to 2 bases and at J to 5 bases, leaving 10 bases not matched to a gene. The CDR3 is 16 amino acids. The DNA of the CDR3 is TGTGCCAGCTCACCAGTGGGCCAGGGGGCTCAGGAGACCCAGTACTTC. It codes for CASSPVGQGAQETQYF.

The genes are TRBV30 and TRBJ2-2; 10 nucleotides align to TRBD1. The V segment lost 0 bases and the J segment 5 bases; nucleotides outside the gene matches: 9. From germline, CDR1 is GTSNPN and CDR2 SVGIG (reference sequence). This CDR3 has 17 amino acids. The CDR3 nucleotides are TGTGCCTGGAGTGTAGTGAGGACAGGGGGTGGGACCGGGGAGCTGTTTTTT. It codes for CAWSVVRTGGGTGELFF.

This clone was counted only a few times. This rearrangement joins TRBV5-4 to TRBJ1-1; 7 nucleotides align to TRBD1. The CDR3 covers 17 residues. Trimming at V came to 3 bases and at J to 5 bases, leaving 16 bases not matched to a gene. The germline gives CDR1 SGHNT, CDR2 YYREEE (reference sequence). CDR3 residues: CASSSPSAGQGGTEAFF. The CDR3 DNA is TGTGCCAGCAGCTCGCCGTCGGCTGGGCAGGGGGGAACTGAAGCTTTCTTT.

The chain joins TRBV9 to TRBJ1-2, with a weak D call TRBD1 (5 bases). The CDR3 has 13 residues. In germline, CDR1 is SGDLS, CDR2 YYNGEE. V was cut by 0 bases and J by 4 bases, with 7 bases left in between. CDR3 region: CASSVVTGYGYTF. The CDR3 bases are TGTGCCAGCAGCGTAGTAACAGGCTATGGCTACACCTTC.

This clone has a count of ten or more. The chain combines TRBV30 with TRBJ2-7; 7 bases are a match to TRBD1. V was clipped by 6 bases and J by 4 bases; unmatched bases: 6. The V gene's germline CDR1 is GTSNPN and CDR2 SVGIG (reference sequence). This CDR3 is built from 12 residues. The CDR3 loop reads CACQDREYEQYF. The CDR3 nucleotides are TGTGCCTGCCAAGACAGGGAATACGAGCAGTACTTC.